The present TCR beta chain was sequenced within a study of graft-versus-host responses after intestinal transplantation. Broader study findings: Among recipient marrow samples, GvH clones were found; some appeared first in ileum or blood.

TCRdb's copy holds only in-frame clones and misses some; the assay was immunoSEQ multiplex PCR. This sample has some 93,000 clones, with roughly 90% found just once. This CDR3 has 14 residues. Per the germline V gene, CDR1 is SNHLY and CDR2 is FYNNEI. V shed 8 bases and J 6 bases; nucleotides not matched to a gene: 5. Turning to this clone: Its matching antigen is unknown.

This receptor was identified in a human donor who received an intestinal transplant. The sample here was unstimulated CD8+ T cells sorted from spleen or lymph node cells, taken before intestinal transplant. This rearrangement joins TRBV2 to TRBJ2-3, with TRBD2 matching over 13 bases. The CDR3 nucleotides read TGTGCCAGCCTACTAGCGGGAGGGATGGATACGCAGTATTTT. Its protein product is CASLLAGGMDTQYF.